This TCR beta chain was profiled in a study of control samples from healthy donors and cancer patients. Only in-frame clones appear in the TCRdb table, and some are missing; sequencing was by immunoSEQ multiplex PCR. The top ten clones hold around 6.5% of a sample with some 410,000 clones, 80% to 95% of them seen once. The V end lost 1 base, the J end lost 0 bases, and 11 bases lay between the germline ends. The CDR3 length is 16 residues. CDR1 SGHNT and CDR2 YENEEA come from the germline V gene. The chain employs TRBV11-3 and TRBJ2-3; D is unclear. Specimen: PBMCs. The sequence was collected from a man aged 40-55 years with head and neck cancer. The CDR3 coding sequence is TGTGCCAGCAGCTTAGGTCGAACAGCTAGCACAGATACGCAGTATTTT. Translation: CASSLGRTASTDTQYF.